This T cell receptor (beta chain) appears in the sequencing data of a study of cytomegalovirus exposure and HLA in healthy donors. Study details: From HLA-typed donors, an early data release held about 92 million unique TCRs. Study-level findings and limits: The study carried out a later analysis of TCR beta sequences. It associated around 17,000 of them with specific HLA alleles at a false discovery rate of 0.05. HLA restriction was apparent for most CMV-associated TCR beta chains in a later analysis. The study recorded 160 or so TCR beta chains that were cytomegalovirus-associated.

Use of 60 Vbeta and 13 Jbeta primers characterized the PCR. Sequencing was performed with immunoSEQ multiplex PCR; in TCRdb, only in-frame clones are kept and a portion is missing. The sample lists approximately 58,000 clones, approximately 83% occurring once. Comment on this clone: Antigen specificity is unknown.

The V gene lost 5 bases and the J gene lost 2 bases, with 16 bases spanning the gap. The CDR3 runs to 16 residues. CDR1 and CDR2 (germline): SEHNR, FQNEAQ (reference sequence). This receptor was identified in a man younger than 45 in good health and CMV-seronegative. Sequenced sample: PBMCs. The J gene is TRBJ2-1, the V gene TRBV7-9; weak D call: TRBD2 (5 bases). CDR3 sequence reads: CASSRSGGSAYNEQFF. The CDR3 DNA reads TGTGCCAGCAGCCGCAGTGGTGGGAGTGCCTACAATGAGCAGTTCTTC.